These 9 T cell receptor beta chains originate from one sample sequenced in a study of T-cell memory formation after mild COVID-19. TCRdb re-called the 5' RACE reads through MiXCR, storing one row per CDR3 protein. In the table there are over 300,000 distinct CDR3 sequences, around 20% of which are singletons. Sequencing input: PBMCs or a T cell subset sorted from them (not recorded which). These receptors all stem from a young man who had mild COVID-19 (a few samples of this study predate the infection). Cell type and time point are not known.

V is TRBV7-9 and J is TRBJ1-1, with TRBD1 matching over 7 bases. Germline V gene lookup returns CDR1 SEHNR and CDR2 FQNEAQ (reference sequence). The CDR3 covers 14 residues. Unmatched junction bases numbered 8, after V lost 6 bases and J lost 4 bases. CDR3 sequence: CASSKGALATEAFF. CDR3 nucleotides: TGTGCCAGCAGTAAGGGGGCGCTTGCCACTGAAGCTTTCTTT.

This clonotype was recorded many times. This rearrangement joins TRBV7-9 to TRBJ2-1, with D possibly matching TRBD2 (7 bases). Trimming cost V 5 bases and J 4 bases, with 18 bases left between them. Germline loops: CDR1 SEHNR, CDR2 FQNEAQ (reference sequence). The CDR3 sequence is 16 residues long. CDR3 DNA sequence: TGTGCCAGCAGCCCCGGGGGGCTAGCAGTTTACAATGAGCAGTTCTTC. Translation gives CASSPGGLAVYNEQFF.

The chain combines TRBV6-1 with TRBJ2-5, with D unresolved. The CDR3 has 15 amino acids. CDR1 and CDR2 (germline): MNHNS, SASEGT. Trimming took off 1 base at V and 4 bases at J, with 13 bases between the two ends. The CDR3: CASSEERDWGETQYF. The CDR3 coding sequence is TGTGCCAGCAGTGAAGAAAGGGATTGGGGAGAGACCCAGTACTTC.

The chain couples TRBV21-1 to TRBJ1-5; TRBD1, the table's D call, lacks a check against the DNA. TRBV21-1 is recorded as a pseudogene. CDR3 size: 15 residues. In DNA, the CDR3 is TGTGCCAGCAGCCTCAAGGGGGTGAGCAATCAGCCCCAGCATTTT. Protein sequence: CASSLKGVSNQPQHF.

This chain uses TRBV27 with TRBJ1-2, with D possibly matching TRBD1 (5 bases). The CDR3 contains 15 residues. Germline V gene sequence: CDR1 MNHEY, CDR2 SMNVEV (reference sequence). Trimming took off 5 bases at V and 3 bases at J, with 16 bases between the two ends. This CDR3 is CASSHGGLGDYGYTF. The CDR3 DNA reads TGTGCCAGCAGTCACGGGGGGTTGGGGGACTATGGCTACACCTTC.

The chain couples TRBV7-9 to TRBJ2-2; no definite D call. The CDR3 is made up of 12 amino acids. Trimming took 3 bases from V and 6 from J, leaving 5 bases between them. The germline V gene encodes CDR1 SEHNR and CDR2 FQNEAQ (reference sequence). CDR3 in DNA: TGTGCCAGCAGCTTCTATTCCGGGGAGCTGTTTTTT. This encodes CASSFYSGELFF.

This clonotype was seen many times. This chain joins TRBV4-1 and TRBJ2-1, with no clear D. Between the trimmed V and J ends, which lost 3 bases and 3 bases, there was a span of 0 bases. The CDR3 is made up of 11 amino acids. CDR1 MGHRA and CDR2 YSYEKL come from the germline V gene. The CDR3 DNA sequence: TGCGCCAGCAGCCACTACAATGAGCAGTTCTTC. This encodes CASSHYNEQFF.

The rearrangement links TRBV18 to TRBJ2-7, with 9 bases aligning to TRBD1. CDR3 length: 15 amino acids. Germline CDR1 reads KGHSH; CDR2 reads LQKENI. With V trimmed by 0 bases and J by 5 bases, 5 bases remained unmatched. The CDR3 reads CASSPPTGGFNEQYF. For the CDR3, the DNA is TGTGCCAGCTCACCACCGACAGGGGGGTTCAACGAGCAGTACTTC.

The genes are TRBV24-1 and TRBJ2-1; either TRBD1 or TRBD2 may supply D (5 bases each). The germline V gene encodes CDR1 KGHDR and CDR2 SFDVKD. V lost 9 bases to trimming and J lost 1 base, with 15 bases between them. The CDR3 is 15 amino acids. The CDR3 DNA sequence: TGTGCCACCCCCGGTGGGACCGGGTCCTACAATGAGCAGTTCTTC. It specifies CATPGGTGSYNEQFF.